The 24 T cell receptor beta chains listed next were all sequenced from one sample in a study of T cells in localized non-small cell lung cancer. TCRdb's table, derived via immunoSEQ multiplex PCR, lists solely in-frame clones and lacks some. The sample comprises around 79,000 clones, about three quarters of which are singletons, and roughly 19% rests with the top ten. Sequenced here: PBMCs, sampled before any cancer treatment. The receptors originated from a man between 40 and 70 years old with stage II squamous cell lung carcinoma.

CDR3 DNA: TGTGCCAGCAGCTTAACAGGGCAGGGCGTGTTTTTT. It is translated as CASSLTGQGVFF. V and J are TRBV11-2 and TRBJ1-4, with D perhaps matching TRBD1 (6 bases). The V and J ends lost 2 bases and 15 bases respectively, with 13 bases between them. Germline V gene data show CDR1 as SGHAT and CDR2 as FQNNGV. The CDR3 is 12 amino acids. The whole variable domain, filled in from reference TRBV11-2 and TRBJ1-4, reads EAGVAQSPRYKIIEKRQSVAFWCNPISGHATLYWYQQILGQGPKLLIQFQNNGVVDDSQLPKDRFSAERLKGVDSTLKIQPAKLEDSAVYLCASSLTGQGVFFGSGTQLSVL.

The CDR3 spells CASSNAREGSYEQYF. For the CDR3, the DNA is TGTGCCAGCTCGAACGCAAGGGAAGGCTCCTACGAGCAGTACTTC. The V gene is TRBV6-6, the J gene TRBJ2-7; no firm D call. This CDR3 has 15 residues. Germline V lookup: CDR1 MNHNY, CDR2 SVGAGI (reference sequence). Trimming left V 8 bases short and J 0 bases short, with 17 bases between.

The V and J genes are TRBV4-1 and TRBJ2-1; 7 bases are shared with TRBD1. The CDR3 is made up of 16 amino acids. V trimming: 0 bases; J trimming: 2 bases; junction bases outside the gene matches: 4. Germline CDR1 is MGHRA and CDR2 is YSYEKL. CDR3 sequence (DNA): TGCGCCAGCAGCCAAGAGCCGGGACAGACCTACAATGAGCAGTTCTTC. It encodes CASSQEPGQTYNEQFF.

The table lists this clone with a count of one. The chain carries TRBV9 and TRBJ2-2; possibly TRBD1 for D (6 bases). Germline CDR1 and CDR2: SGDLS and YYNGEE. The V gene lost 3 bases and the J gene lost 6 bases, with 12 bases spanning the gap. There are 14 residues in the CDR3. The CDR3 region is CASSAVTGSGELFF. DNA for the CDR3: TGTGCCAGCAGCGCGGTTACAGGGTCCGGGGAGCTGTTTTTT.

This clone appeared once. The V call is TRBV27, the J call TRBJ2-1, with D possibly TRBD2 on 6 matching bases. CDR1 MNHEY and CDR2 SMNVEV come from the germline V gene (reference sequence). V was shortened by 2 bases and J by 7 bases, with 24 bases between the two germline ends. The CDR3 length is 18 residues. As DNA, the CDR3 is TGTGCCAGCAGTTTAAAGCCCCCCGGGGGTCCCTCCTTGAATGAGCAGTTCTTC. Its translation: CASSLKPPGGPSLNEQFF.

The chain joins TRBV6-1 to TRBJ1-3; D is uncertain. The CDR3 has 12 amino acids. The germline CDR1 and CDR2 sequences are MNHNS and SASEGT. Trimming pared 5 bases from V and 3 bases from J, leaving 5 bases between. CDR3 bases: TGTGCCAGCAGTTATAGTGGAAACACCATATATTTT. Translating gives CASSYSGNTIYF.

The chain employs TRBV15 and TRBJ2-1; 8 nucleotides match TRBD2. Germline CDR1 and CDR2: LNHNV and YYDKDF (reference sequence). Trimming took 3 bases from V and 5 from J; bases not matched to a gene: 9. This CDR3 region has 16 residues. The DNA of the CDR3 is TGTGCCACCAGCAGCCTGAGGCCTAGCGGGCACAATGAGCAGTTCTTC. Translation: CATSSLRPSGHNEQFF.

The V and J genes are TRBV5-6 and TRBJ2-7, with D perhaps matching TRBD1 (5 bases). The V gene lost 5 bases and the J gene lost 9 bases, with 21 bases spanning the gap. CDR1 SGHDT and CDR2 YYEEEE come from the germline V gene. This CDR3 spans 14 amino acids. The DNA of the CDR3 is TGTGCCAGCAGATCTCTTCAGGGTAGGGTAAGGCAGTACTTC. Protein sequence: CASRSLQGRVRQYF. The whole variable domain, filled in from reference TRBV5-6 and TRBJ2-7, reads DAGVTQSPTHLIKTRGQQVTLRCSPKSGHDTVSWYQQALGQGPQFIFQYYEEEERQRGNFPDRFSGHQFPNYSSELNVNALLLGDSALYLCASRSLQGRVRQYFGPGTRLTVT.

The J gene is TRBJ1-5, the V gene TRBV6-5, with TRBD1 as a possible D gene (6 bases). Germline CDR1 MNHEY, CDR2 SVGAGI. V lost 6 bases and J 3 bases, leaving 12 bases between the germline ends. CDR3 size: 14 residues. For the CDR3, the DNA is TGTGCCAGCAGACCCGGACAGATCAATCAGCCCCAGCATTTT. It codes for CASRPGQINQPQHF.

This CDR3 reads CASRAGSLGYGYTF. DNA for the CDR3: TGTGCCAGCAGGGCAGGGTCCCTAGGCTATGGCTACACCTTC. The chain employs TRBV2 and TRBJ1-2, with D possibly TRBD1 on 5 matching bases. The CDR3 runs 14 residues. The V end lost 6 bases, the J end lost 4 bases, and 15 bases lay between the germline ends. Per germline, CDR1 SNHLY and CDR2 FYNNEI.

This clone occurred a few times. V and J are TRBV5-1 and TRBJ1-4; D is possibly TRBD1 (6 bases). V was clipped by 0 bases and J by 8 bases, with 14 bases between them. This CDR3 spans 15 amino acids. Germline assignment: CDR1 SGHRS and CDR2 YFSETQ. For the CDR3, the DNA is TGCGCCAGCAGCTTGGAACAGGGCGGGCGAGAAAAACTGTTTTTT. It yields the protein CASSLEQGGREKLFF.

This chain joins TRBV30 and TRBJ1-4, with 7 bases fitting TRBD1. The CDR3 loop spans 14 amino acids. Germline CDR1 and CDR2: GTSNPN and SVGIG (reference sequence). The V gene end was trimmed by 3 bases and the J gene end by 5 bases; junction bases not matched to a gene: 6. CDR3 in DNA: TGTGCCTGGAGCGACCCGACAGGGAATGAAAAACTGTTTTTT. This encodes CAWSDPTGNEKLFF.

V and J are TRBV5-1 and TRBJ1-5; D is unclear. The CDR3 covers 14 residues. With 5 bases removed from V and 2 bases from J, the gap between germline ends came to 11 bases. Germline CDR1 is SGHRS and CDR2 is YFSETQ. The CDR3 coding sequence is TGCGCCAGCAGTGAGGGATCGGGCAATCAGCCCCAGCATTTT. Encoded protein: CASSEGSGNQPQHF.

This chain uses TRBV28 with TRBJ1-6; TRBD1 is a possible D gene (6 bases). Per the germline V gene, CDR1 is MDHEN and CDR2 is SYDVKM. This CDR3 is built from 16 residues. Trimming cost V 5 bases and J 9 bases, with 20 bases left between them. For the CDR3, the DNA is TGTGCCAGCAGTCCCTCTCGACAGGCCAATCGTTCACCCCTCCACTTT. It codes for CASSPSRQANRSPLHF.

This rearrangement joins TRBV11-2 to TRBJ2-7; D is undetermined. The V end lost 1 base, the J end lost 5 bases, and 15 bases lay between the germline ends. This CDR3 comprises 15 residues. The germline CDR1 and CDR2 sequences are SGHAT and FQNNGV. The CDR3 coding sequence is TGTGCCAGCAGCTTAGGAGACACTGCTTTCCACGAGCAGTACTTC. This translates into CASSLGDTAFHEQYF.

Only a few counts were recorded for this clone. The chain has TRBV6-5 and TRBJ2-7; no clear D gene. Trimming pared 5 bases from V and 10 bases from J, leaving 12 bases between. This CDR3 contains 11 residues. Germline V gives CDR1 MNHEY, CDR2 SVGAGI. In DNA, the CDR3 is TGTGCCAGCAGTCTAGAAGGGCGCCAGTACTTC. Protein: CASSLEGRQYF.

V gene TRBV6-1 combines with J gene TRBJ2-3; 8 bases line up with TRBD1. The CDR3 spans 15 residues. The ends lost 1 base at V and 4 bases at J; junction bases unmatched: 4. Germline CDR1 reads MNHNS; CDR2 reads SASEGT. The CDR3 loop is CASSEGQGKSDTQYF. CDR3 DNA sequence: TGTGCCAGCAGTGAAGGACAGGGGAAGTCAGATACGCAGTATTTT.

The genes are TRBV9 and TRBJ1-3, with 9 bases aligning to TRBD1. J lost 10 bases, V lost 0 bases, and 8 bases had no gene match. The V gene's germline CDR1 is SGDLS and CDR2 YYNGEE. This CDR3 spans 15 amino acids. CDR3 DNA sequence: TGTGCCAGCAGCGTAGAAGGGACAGGGATTAGTACCATATATTTT. Its protein product is CASSVEGTGISTIYF.

This sequence joins TRBV4-1 and TRBJ2-1, with TRBD2 as a possible D gene (6 bases). Germline-derived CDR1 and CDR2 are MGHRA and YSYEKL. With 1 base removed from V and 6 bases from J, the gap between germline ends came to 13 bases. The CDR3 has 15 residues. DNA of the CDR3: TGCGCCAGCAGCCAAGTGGGACTCGCCTCCAATGAGCAGTTCTTC. Its protein is CASSQVGLASNEQFF.

The rearrangement uses TRBV6-5 and TRBJ2-2; 7 positions agree with TRBD1. Germline CDR1 is MNHEY and CDR2 is SVGAGI. This CDR3 spans 15 amino acids. V was clipped by 0 bases and J by 8 bases; unmatched bases: 6. The chain's CDR3 is CASSYSTGALGELFF. Written as DNA, the CDR3 is TGTGCCAGCAGTTACTCCACAGGGGCCTTGGGGGAGCTGTTTTTT.

This clone occurred many times. This chain links TRBV4-1 with TRBJ1-2, with 7 bases that match TRBD1. Germline V gives CDR1 MGHRA, CDR2 YSYEKL. The J segment lost 7 bases and the V segment lost 3 bases, leaving 8 bases of the junction unmatched. The CDR3 contains 14 residues. The CDR3 loop is CASSHPGGTRGYTF. The CDR3 DNA is TGCGCCAGCAGCCACCCAGGGGGGACTCGTGGCTACACCTTC.

The genes are TRBV28 and TRBJ2-5; unclear D gene. Germline V lookup: CDR1 MDHEN, CDR2 SYDVKM. This CDR3 contains 16 residues. The V end was cut by 4 bases, the J end by 5 bases, with 20 bases between. This CDR3 is CASSSDPYGFGETQYF. CDR3 bases: TGTGCCAGCAGTTCCGACCCGTATGGTTTTGGCGAGACCCAGTACTTC.

This chain uses TRBV2 with TRBJ1-2, with a tentative D call TRBD1 (5 bases). V lost 5 bases to trimming and J lost 4 bases, with 14 bases between them. Germline CDR1 reads SNHLY; CDR2 reads FYNNEI. The CDR3 runs to 14 residues. The CDR3 loop is CASSPRDGAYGYTF. CDR3 coding DNA: TGTGCCAGCAGTCCGCGGGACGGAGCCTATGGCTACACCTTC.

The table lists this clone with a few counts. The V gene is TRBV7-2, the J gene TRBJ2-7, with 8 bases that match TRBD2. From germline, CDR1 is SGHTA and CDR2 FQGNSA. The CDR3 runs to 14 residues. Losses at the gene ends were 3 bases for V and 2 bases for J; bases not matched to a gene: 3. DNA for the CDR3: TGTGCCAGCAGCTTTACTAGCGGCCCCTACGAGCAGTACTTC. Amino acid sequence: CASSFTSGPYEQYF.